One sample yielded the 23 T cell receptor beta chains listed below, sequenced in a study. TCRdb independently ran MiXCR on the RT-PCR reads; one entry per CDR3 protein. Of 650,000 to 800,000 distinct CDR3 sequences in the sample, 13% to 15% were seen once. The source material was memory CD4+ T cells from blood. All receptors come from a female donor in good health, serving as a healthy control.

The chain carries TRBV20-1 and TRBJ2-7; weak D call: TRBD1 (6 bases). The V gene lost 0 bases and the J gene lost 1 base, with 13 bases spanning the gap. This CDR3 comprises 15 residues. Germline CDR1 reads DFQATT; CDR2 reads SNEGSKA (reference sequence). CDR3 amino acids: CSARDQSRGSYEQYF. Written as DNA, the CDR3 is TGCAGTGCTAGAGATCAAAGTAGGGGGTCCTACGAGCAGTACTTC.

The sample holds a few counts of this clonotype. The rearrangement joins TRBV18 to TRBJ2-3; D is uncertain. CDR1 is KGHSH and CDR2 is LQKENI in the germline V gene. The V end lost 6 bases, the J end lost 4 bases, and 14 bases lay between the germline ends. The CDR3 length is 14 residues. Here the CDR3 reads CASSTKEAADTQYF. The CDR3 DNA sequence: TGTGCCAGCTCCACCAAAGAGGCCGCAGATACGCAGTATTTT.

This clonotype occurred a few times. The V call is TRBV27, the J call TRBJ1-4; maybe TRBD1 (5 bases). The CDR3 runs 14 residues. Germline-derived CDR1 and CDR2 are MNHEY and SMNVEV (reference sequence). The V and J ends lost 3 bases and 8 bases respectively, with 13 bases between them. CDR3 DNA: TGTGCCAGCAGTTTTGGAGGGGCTGGGGAAAAACTGTTTTTT. This translates into CASSFGGAGEKLFF.

This chain joins TRBV6-2 or TRBV6-3 and TRBJ2-7; 8 positions agree with TRBD2. Germline CDR1 and CDR2: MNHEY and SVGEGT. The V gene end was trimmed by 4 bases and the J gene end by 2 bases; junction bases not matched to a gene: 7. The CDR3 extends over 15 amino acids. CDR3 DNA: TGTGCCAGCAGTTCGGTGACTAGCGTGGCCTACGAGCAGTACTTC. This encodes CASSSVTSVAYEQYF.

The rearrangement links TRBV20-1 to TRBJ1-1; 8 bases align to TRBD1. J was trimmed by 1 base and V by 4 bases; bases with no gene match: 11. CDR3 length: 16 amino acids. From germline, CDR1 is DFQATT and CDR2 SNEGSKA (reference sequence). Written as DNA, the CDR3 is TGCAGTGCTAACGGGGGGACAGGAAGAACGAACACTGAAGCTTTCTTT. Its translation is CSANGGTGRTNTEAFF.

This clonotype was recorded at least ten times. The CDR3 reads CASSPTVADTQYF. CDR3 DNA sequence: TGCGCCAGCAGCCCGACAGTTGCAGATACGCAGTATTTT. V and J are TRBV5-1 and TRBJ2-3, with a tentative D call TRBD1 (5 bases). The length of the CDR3 is 13 residues. Deletions cut 4 bases from V and 4 bases from J, with 10 bases between. Germline-derived CDR1 and CDR2 are SGHRS and YFSETQ.

This clonotype was seen at least ten times. This sequence joins TRBV7-2 and TRBJ2-7, with 7 bases aligning to TRBD2. CDR3 length: 14 residues. With 1 base clipped from V and 3 bases from J, the junction kept 3 bases outside the gene matches. Germline lookup yields CDR1 SGHTA and CDR2 FQGNSA. CDR3 in amino acids: CASSLGGGGYEQYF. The CDR3 DNA reads as TGTGCCAGCAGCTTAGGGGGGGGGGGCTACGAGCAGTACTTC.

The rearrangement joins TRBV20-1 to TRBJ1-1; no definite D call. This CDR3 has 15 residues. The germline V gene has CDR1 DFQATT and CDR2 SNEGSKA (reference sequence). V lost 3 bases and J lost 0, with 14 bases in between. The CDR3 loop reads CSASPRGRMNTEAFF. In nucleotides, the CDR3 is TGCAGTGCTAGTCCCCGGGGTCGTATGAACACTGAAGCTTTCTTT.

This clonotype was detected a few times. This chain joins TRBV12-3 or TRBV12-4 and TRBJ2-2; D may be TRBD1 or TRBD2 (6 bases each). There are 14 residues in the CDR3. Trimming left V 6 bases short and J 4 bases short, with 12 bases between. For the CDR3, the DNA is TGTGCCAGCAGGATCAGGGGACTCACCGGGGAGCTGTTTTTT. Translating it yields CASRIRGLTGELFF.

This clonotype was counted only a few times. The chain has TRBV27 and TRBJ2-5; D is unresolved. CDR1 and CDR2 from the germline V gene are MNHEY and SMNVEV (reference sequence). Deletions cut 5 bases from V and 1 base from J, with 8 bases between. The CDR3 covers 13 residues. CDR3: CASSPLVQETQYF. The CDR3 coding sequence is TGTGCCAGCAGTCCACTGGTCCAAGAGACCCAGTACTTC.

The chain carries TRBV12-3 or TRBV12-4 and TRBJ1-3; TRBD1 matches 9 bases. V was pared by 7 bases and J by 0 bases, with 4 bases of the junction left unmatched. CDR3 length: 15 amino acids. CDR3 nucleotide sequence: TGTGCCAGCACCGGACAGGGGAGCTCTGGAAACACCATATATTTT. Translated, it gives CASTGQGSSGNTIYF.

This clonotype was observed a handful of times. The chain links TRBV9 to TRBJ1-2, with TRBD1 as a possible D gene (6 bases). CDR3 size: 14 residues. Germline V CDR1 and CDR2: SGDLS, YYNGEE. V was cut by 4 bases and J by 8 bases, with 18 bases left in between. This chain's CDR3 is CASSPRGGAEGYTF. The CDR3 coding sequence is TGTGCCAGCAGCCCCAGGGGAGGGGCGGAAGGCTACACCTTC.

The chain combines TRBV5-1 with TRBJ2-7; tentatively, D is TRBD1 (6 bases). The CDR3 is 14 amino acids. Trimming cost V 4 bases and J 0 bases, with 11 bases left between them. Germline assignment: CDR1 SGHRS and CDR2 YFSETQ. The CDR3, as DNA: TGCGCCAGCAGCGAGGGGGACAACTCCTACGAGCAGTACTTC. Encoded protein: CASSEGDNSYEQYF.

V gene TRBV6-5 combines with J gene TRBJ2-5; D uncertain. Germline CDR1 and CDR2: MNHEY and SVGAGI. The V and J ends lost 8 bases and 2 bases respectively, with 12 bases between them. The CDR3 extends over 13 amino acids. The CDR3 DNA follows: TGTGCCAGCCTAGACCTCTGGCAAGAGACCCAGTACTTC. As protein: CASLDLWQETQYF.

The rearrangement joins TRBV3-1 to TRBJ1-5, with 7 positions matching TRBD1. CDR1 is LGHDT, CDR2 YNNKEL, per germline (reference sequence). Germline trimming cut 2 bases from V and 4 bases from J; bases unmatched to any gene: 11. The CDR3 is 17 amino acids. DNA for the CDR3: TGTGCCAGCAGCCAACGAGGACAGGTCAACCGTAATCAGCCCCAGCATTTT. This gives the protein CASSQRGQVNRNQPQHF. The full variable domain, its missing parts supplied by reference TRBV3-1 and TRBJ1-5, is DTAVSQTPKYLVTQMGNDKSIKCEQNLGHDTMYWYKQDSKKFLKIMFSYNNKELIINETVPNRFSPKSPDKAHLNLHINSLELGDSAVYFCASSQRGQVNRNQPQHFGDGTRLSIL.

This clonotype was observed a handful of times. The rearrangement joins TRBV10-3 to TRBJ1-5; TRBD1 agrees at 9 bases. This CDR3 is 14 amino acids long. Germline V lookup: CDR1 ENHRY, CDR2 SYGVKD. After removal of 9 bases from V and 5 bases from J, the junction contained 8 bases not matched to a gene. The CDR3 loop is CAISPGQGYQPQHF. The CDR3 DNA reads as TGTGCCATATCTCCGGGACAGGGATATCAGCCCCAGCATTTT.

The chain links TRBV6-5 to TRBJ1-6; weak D call: TRBD1 (5 bases). The CDR3 runs to 15 residues. Germline V gene data show CDR1 as MNHEY and CDR2 as SVGAGI. Trimming stripped 3 bases from V and 9 bases from J, with 15 bases between. The CDR3 region is CASSYFMGTGSPLHF. DNA of the CDR3: TGTGCCAGCAGTTATTTTATGGGGACTGGTTCACCCCTCCACTTT.

The V call is TRBV18, the J call TRBJ1-6; D is undetermined. The CDR3 spans 16 residues. V was pared by 3 bases and J by 6 bases, with 15 bases between. The germline gives CDR1 KGHSH, CDR2 LQKENI. The CDR3 sequence is CASSPSAGAINSPLHF. CDR3 nucleotide sequence: TGTGCCAGCTCACCGTCCGCGGGTGCTATTAATTCACCCCTCCACTTT.

The chain is built from TRBV3-1 and TRBJ2-5; D perhaps matches TRBD1 (5 bases). The V gene lost 0 bases and the J gene lost 5 bases, with 10 bases spanning the gap. Germline CDR1 reads LGHDT; CDR2 reads YNNKEL (reference sequence). The CDR3 consists of 14 residues. The CDR3: CASSQDGATETQYF. The CDR3, as DNA: TGTGCCAGCAGCCAAGATGGGGCCACGGAGACCCAGTACTTC.

V and J are TRBV10-3 and TRBJ2-6, with unresolved D. The CDR3 has 16 amino acids. Deletions cut 3 bases from V and 0 bases from J, with 9 bases between. Germline CDR1 is ENHRY and CDR2 is SYGVKD. CDR3 loop: CAISDPASSGANVLTF. The CDR3 DNA is TGTGCCATCAGTGACCCGGCCAGCTCTGGGGCCAACGTCCTGACTTTC.

This clonotype was observed at least ten times. The chain links TRBV5-1 to TRBJ2-2; D remains unclear. Germline values: CDR1 SGHRS, CDR2 YFSETQ. Trimming stripped 4 bases from V and 0 bases from J, with 10 bases between. The CDR3 is 15 residues long. This chain's CDR3 is CASSAEAANTGELFF. In DNA, the CDR3 is TGCGCCAGCAGCGCGGAAGCAGCGAACACCGGGGAGCTGTTTTTT.

This chain uses TRBV4-1 with TRBJ1-5; D is unclear. CDR1 MGHRA and CDR2 YSYEKL come from the germline V gene. CDR3 size: 15 residues. Trimming took 2 bases from V and 4 from J, leaving 12 bases between them. CDR3 sequence: CASSQFPDGNQPQHF. DNA of the CDR3: TGCGCCAGCAGCCAATTCCCGGACGGTAATCAGCCCCAGCATTTT.

This clonotype was counted a few times. The chain has TRBV24-1 and TRBJ2-5; D is perhaps TRBD1 (6 bases). Per the germline V gene, CDR1 is KGHDR and CDR2 is SFDVKD. V dropped 5 bases and J dropped 2 bases, with 20 bases sitting between them. This CDR3 has 17 amino acids. CDR3: CATSVNRAGGFQETQYF. CDR3 bases: TGTGCCACCAGTGTAAACAGGGCTGGGGGTTTTCAAGAGACCCAGTACTTC.